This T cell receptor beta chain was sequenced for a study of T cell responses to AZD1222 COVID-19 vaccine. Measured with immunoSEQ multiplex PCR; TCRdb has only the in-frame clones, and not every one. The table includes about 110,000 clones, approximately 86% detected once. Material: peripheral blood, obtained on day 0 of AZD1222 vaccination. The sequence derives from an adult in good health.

CDR3 coding DNA: TGTGCCAGCAGCCAAGGGGTCCGGGGGTCCCACGAGCAGTACTTC. As protein: CASSQGVRGSHEQYF. V is TRBV14 and J is TRBJ2-7; D possibly corresponds to TRBD2 (6 bases). V dropped 1 base and J dropped 5 bases, with 15 bases sitting between them. The CDR3 runs 15 residues. The germline gives CDR1 SGHDN, CDR2 FVKESK.